The present T cell receptor beta chain was sequenced within a study of T cell responses to AZD1222 COVID-19 vaccine. V shed 5 bases, J shed 0 bases, and the junction held 6 bases outside the gene matches. CDR3 length: 15 residues. The germline gives CDR1 KGHSH, CDR2 LQKENI. Clones were sequenced by immunoSEQ multiplex PCR, and TCRdb holds only the in-frame ones, with some missing. Of about 180,000 clones detected, over 90% appear once; the ten largest clones hold approximately 1.8%. The chain employs TRBV18 and TRBJ1-1; 7 nucleotides align to TRBD1. The material was peripheral blood, obtained 28 days after the second AZD1222 dose. The TCR was taken from an adult who received the AZD1222 COVID-19 vaccine. The CDR3 sequence: CASSKGAGMNTEAFF. The DNA for the CDR3 is TGTGCCAGCTCAAAGGGGGCGGGTATGAACACTGAAGCTTTCTTT.